This TCR beta chain was identified during a study of blood T cell repertoires in COVID-19. This clone was seen a single time. Authors' data handling: Estimation of nucleated cell counts relied on the amplification of reference gene primers. Generated by immunoSEQ multiplex PCR, the TCRdb table keeps only in-frame clones and is missing some. The V and J calls and clone size are taken from that table; D and trimming were inferred from the DNA. The sample has fewer than 200,000 clones, approximately 90% seen once. The sequence came from a young man who had recovered from COVID-19. The sequenced sample was peripheral blood.

The CDR3: CASSAGAVYSYEQYF. The CDR3 nucleotides read TGTGCCAGCAGCGCGGGGGCAGTGTACTCCTACGAGCAGTACTTC. The chain has TRBV6-5 and TRBJ2-7; D is perhaps TRBD2 (7 bases). CDR3 length: 15 residues. V was pared by 6 bases and J by 0 bases, with 15 bases between. CDR1 and CDR2 from the germline V gene are MNHEY and SVGAGI.